The rows below give T cell receptor beta chains drawn from one sample of a study of cytomegalovirus exposure and HLA in healthy donors. Assay: immunoSEQ multiplex PCR; the TCRdb copy retains only in-frame clones and omits some. The sample contains about 120,000 clones, over 65% of which appear only once. The source material was PBMCs. The receptors shown here come from a woman in her twenties or thirties in good health and CMV-seronegative. Both conserved end residues are part of each CDR3. The D gene is left open where the match is weak. Clone size appears in some rows only: once, few, many, or a class for an expanded clone.

clone size,V gene,J gene,D gene,CDR3 DNA,CDR3 protein
.,TRBV6-4,TRBJ2-5,.,TGTGCCAGCAGTGACTCCCACCATCTAATTAGGGGGTCGGAGGAAGAGACCCAGTACTTC,CASSDSHHLIRGSEEETQYF
.,TRBV27,TRBJ2-5,.,TGTGCCAGCAGTCCCCAGGGGGAGACCCAGTACTTC,CASSPQGETQYF
.,TRBV4-2,TRBJ2-3,TRBD1,TGTGCCAGCAGCCAAGAACAGGGGGCTGTGGATACGCAGTATTTT,CASSQEQGAVDTQYF
.,TRBV6-4,TRBJ1-2,TRBD1,TGTGCCAGCAGTGACGAGGCAGGGGGGAGCTATGGCTACACCTTC,CASSDEAGGSYGYTF
few,TRBV5-8,TRBJ1-5,TRBD1,TGTGCCAGCAGCTCCGGGACAGGGGTTGGTCAGCCCCAGCATTTT,CASSSGTGVGQPQHF
.,TRBV13,TRBJ1-1,TRBD1,TGTGCCAGCAGCTGGGACCGGGACAGGGTCCAGAACACTGAAGCTTTCTTT,CASSWDRDRVQNTEAFF
once,TRBV30,TRBJ1-5,.,TGTGCCTGGAGTTCCCAGGGGAATCAGCCCCAGCATTTT,CAWSSQGNQPQHF
.,TRBV4-3,TRBJ1-3,.,TGCGCCAGCAGCCAAGATCAGGCTTCCTCTGGAAACACCATATATTTT,CASSQDQASSGNTIYF
.,TRBV28,TRBJ2-4,.,TGTGCCAGCAGTTTATTACAGGGTATTCAGTACTTC,CASSLLQGIQYF
.,TRBV6-6,TRBJ2-1,.,TGTGCCAGCACCGACGGAGCTCGAAACAATGAGCAGTTCTTC,CASTDGARNNEQFF
.,TRBV6-4,TRBJ2-3,TRBD1,TGTGCCAGCAGCGCCGGGACAGGCACAGATACGCAGTATTTT,CASSAGTGTDTQYF
.,TRBV28,TRBJ1-1,.,TGTGCCAGTTACCCGGCCCCACTAATGAACACTGAAGCTTTCTTT,CASYPAPLMNTEAFF
once,TRBV28,TRBJ2-3,TRBD2,TGTGCCAGCAGTTTCGCTAGCGGGTCGAGCACAGATACGCAGTATTTT,CASSFASGSSTDTQYF
few,TRBV7-8,TRBJ2-7,.,TGTGCCAGCAGCTTAGCCACTAGCTACGAGCAGTACTTC,CASSLATSYEQYF
.,TRBV30,TRBJ1-5,.,TGTGCCTGGAGTACAGGGATAACTGGCAATCAGCCCCAGCATTTT,CAWSTGITGNQPQHF
.,TRBV5-8,TRBJ2-7,.,TGTGCCAGCAGCTTGGGGTATTGGACAGAGTCCTACGAGCAGTACTTC,CASSLGYWTESYEQYF
.,TRBV11-1,TRBJ2-6,.,TGTGCCAGCAGCTTAGGAGGGCCCTCCTCTGGGGCCAACGTCCTGACTTTC,CASSLGGPSSGANVLTF
once,TRBV29-1,TRBJ2-5,.,TGCAGCGGATCCGGAGAGACCCAGTACTTC,CSGSGETQYF
once,TRBV29-1,TRBJ1-1,.,TGCAGCGTTGATCGGGCCCGGGTCGGGATTATGGACACTGAAGCTTTCTTT,CSVDRARVGIMDTEAFF
.,TRBV5-4,TRBJ2-3,TRBD2,TGTGCCAGCAGCCCCGCCAGGACTAGCGGGACCACAGATACGCAGTATTTT,CASSPARTSGTTDTQYF
once,TRBV4-3,TRBJ2-7,TRBD1,TGCGCCAGCAGCCAAGAAATTCGTAGGACAGGGAGCCACGAGCAGTACTTC,CASSQEIRRTGSHEQYF
few,TRBV7-9,TRBJ1-1,.,TGTGCCAGCAGCTCTGCGGGCAGGACCCACACTGAAGCTTTCTTT,CASSSAGRTHTEAFF
.,TRBV9,TRBJ1-2,TRBD1,TGTGCCAGCAGCGTAGGGGGGACAGGGTTCGGCTACACCTTC,CASSVGGTGFGYTF
.,TRBV6-5,TRBJ1-2,.,TGTGCCAGCAGTTACGGTGTAGGGGTCTATGGCTACACCTTC,CASSYGVGVYGYTF
.,TRBV5-1,TRBJ2-5,TRBD2,TGCGCCAGCAGCTGGGGGACTAGCGGGGGGGAAGAGACCCAGTACTTC,CASSWGTSGGEETQYF
few,TRBV19,TRBJ2-2,TRBD2,TGTGCCAGTAGACTTGGGAGGGGTTCCACCGGGGAGCTGTTTTTT,CASRLGRGSTGELFF
.,TRBV29-1,TRBJ2-2,TRBD2,TGCAGTGCGGGGAGGGCGTTCGGGGAGCTGTTTTTT,CSAGRAFGELFF
.,TRBV11-2,TRBJ2-7,TRBD1,TGTGCCAGCAGCTTTGGGACAGGGAAAAACTACGAGCAGTACTTC,CASSFGTGKNYEQYF
.,TRBV4-3,TRBJ2-5,TRBD2,TGCGCCAGCAGCCCCCGACTAGCGGGAGGCCCTTTCCAAGAGACCCAGTACTTC,CASSPRLAGGPFQETQYF